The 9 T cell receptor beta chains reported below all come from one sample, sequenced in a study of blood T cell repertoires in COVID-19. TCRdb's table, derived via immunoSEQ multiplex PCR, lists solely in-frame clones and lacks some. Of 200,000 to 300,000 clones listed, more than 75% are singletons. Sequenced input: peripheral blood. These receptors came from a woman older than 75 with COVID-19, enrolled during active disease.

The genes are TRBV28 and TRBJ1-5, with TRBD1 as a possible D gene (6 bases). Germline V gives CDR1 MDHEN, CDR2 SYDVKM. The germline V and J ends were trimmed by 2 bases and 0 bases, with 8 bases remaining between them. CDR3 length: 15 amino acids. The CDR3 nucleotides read TGTGCCAGCAGTTTACACAGGGCTAGCAATCAGCCCCAGCATTTT. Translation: CASSLHRASNQPQHF.

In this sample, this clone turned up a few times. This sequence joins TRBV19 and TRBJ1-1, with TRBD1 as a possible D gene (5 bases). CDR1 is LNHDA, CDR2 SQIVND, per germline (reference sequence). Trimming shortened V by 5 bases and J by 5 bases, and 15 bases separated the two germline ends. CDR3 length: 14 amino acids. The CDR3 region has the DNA TGTGCCAGTAGTTTGTCTGGGGCGGGGACTGAAGCTTTCTTT. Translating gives CASSLSGAGTEAFF.

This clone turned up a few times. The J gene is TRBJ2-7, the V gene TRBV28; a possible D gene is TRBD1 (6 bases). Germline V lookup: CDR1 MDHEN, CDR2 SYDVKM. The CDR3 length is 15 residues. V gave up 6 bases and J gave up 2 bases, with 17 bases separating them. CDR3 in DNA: TGTGCCAGCAGCGTCCGGGACACCAAAGCCTACGAGCAGTACTTC. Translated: CASSVRDTKAYEQYF. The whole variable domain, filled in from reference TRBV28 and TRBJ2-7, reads DVKVTQSSRYLVKRTGEKVFLECVQDMDHENMFWYRQDPGLGLRLIYFSYDVKMKEKGDIPEGYSVSREKKERFSLILESASTNQTSMYLCASSVRDTKAYEQYFGPGTRLTVT.

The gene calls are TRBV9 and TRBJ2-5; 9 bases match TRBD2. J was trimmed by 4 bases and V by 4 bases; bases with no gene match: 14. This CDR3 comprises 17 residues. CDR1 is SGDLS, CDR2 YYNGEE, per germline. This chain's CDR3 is CASSSVPAGGPGETQYF. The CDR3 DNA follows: TGTGCCAGCAGCTCGGTACCCGCGGGGGGGCCGGGAGAGACCCAGTACTTC.

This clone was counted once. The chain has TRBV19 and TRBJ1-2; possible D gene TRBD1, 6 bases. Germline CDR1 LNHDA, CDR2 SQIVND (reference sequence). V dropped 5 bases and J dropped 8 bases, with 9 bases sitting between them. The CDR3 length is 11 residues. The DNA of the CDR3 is TGTGCCAGTAGTGGGGGGGCCGGCTACACCTTC. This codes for CASSGGAGYTF.

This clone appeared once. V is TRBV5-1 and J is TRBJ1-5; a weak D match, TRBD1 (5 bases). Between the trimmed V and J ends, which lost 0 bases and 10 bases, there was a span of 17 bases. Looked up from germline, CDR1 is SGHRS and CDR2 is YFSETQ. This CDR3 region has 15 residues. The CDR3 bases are TGCGCCAGCAGCTTGGACCCAGGGTTAAAAGTACCCCAGCATTTT. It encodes CASSLDPGLKVPQHF.

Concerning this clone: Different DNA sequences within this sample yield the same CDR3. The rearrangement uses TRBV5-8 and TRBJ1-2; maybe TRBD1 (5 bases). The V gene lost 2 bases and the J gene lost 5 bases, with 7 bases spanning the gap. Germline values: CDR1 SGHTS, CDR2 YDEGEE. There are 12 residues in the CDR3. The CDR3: CASSLRGYGYTF. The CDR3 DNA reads TGTGCCAGCAGCTTAAGGGGATATGGCTACACCTTC.

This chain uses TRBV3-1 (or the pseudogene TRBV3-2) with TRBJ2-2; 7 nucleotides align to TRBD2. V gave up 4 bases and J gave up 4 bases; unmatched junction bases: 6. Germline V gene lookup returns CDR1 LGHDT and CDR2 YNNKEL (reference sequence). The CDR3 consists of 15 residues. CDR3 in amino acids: CASSRGERGTGELFF. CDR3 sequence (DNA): TGTGCCAGCAGCCGCGGGGAGCGGGGCACCGGGGAGCTGTTTTTT.

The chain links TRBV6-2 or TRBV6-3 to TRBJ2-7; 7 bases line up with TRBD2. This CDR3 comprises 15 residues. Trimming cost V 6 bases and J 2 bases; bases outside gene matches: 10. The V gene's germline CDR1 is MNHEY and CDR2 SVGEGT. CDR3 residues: CASSPRDAGAYEQYF. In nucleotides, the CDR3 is TGTGCCAGCAGCCCAAGGGACGCGGGGGCCTACGAGCAGTACTTC.